Below are 4 T cell receptor beta chains sequenced from a single sample in a study of blood T cell repertoires in COVID-19. Libraries were prepared by immunoSEQ multiplex PCR; TCRdb keeps only in-frame clonotypes and omits some of them. The data contain approximately 200,000 clones, around 84% of them singletons. Sequenced input: peripheral blood. These receptors came from a woman aged 60-75 years who had recovered from COVID-19.

The CDR3, as DNA: TGTGCCAGCAGTGAAGCGCTCGAGGCTAGATCCTCCTACAATGAGCAGTTCTTC. It codes for CASSEALEARSSYNEQFF. The chain uses TRBV2 and TRBJ2-1; D gene uncertain. This CDR3 has 18 residues. V gave up 0 bases and J gave up 0 bases, with 15 bases separating them. The germline CDR1 and CDR2 sequences are SNHLY and FYNNEI.

This chain links TRBV4-1 with TRBJ2-7, with D possibly being TRBD1 (5 bases). Germline V lookup: CDR1 MGHRA, CDR2 YSYEKL. The CDR3 length is 16 residues. V was pared by 4 bases and J by 0 bases, with 16 bases between. This chain's CDR3 is CASSRWTSRASYEQYF. CDR3 DNA sequence: TGCGCCAGCAGCCGATGGACCTCCAGGGCCTCCTACGAGCAGTACTTC.

This chain links TRBV5-4 with TRBJ2-1, with D hard to call. This CDR3 comprises 15 residues. Germline lookup yields CDR1 SGHNT and CDR2 YYREEE (reference sequence). With 5 bases removed from V and 0 bases from J, the gap between germline ends came to 12 bases. The CDR3 is CASRPEMSSYNEQFF. CDR3 bases: TGTGCCAGCAGACCCGAGATGAGCTCCTACAATGAGCAGTTCTTC.

This clone occurred a few times. The chain carries TRBV6-6 and TRBJ2-5, with TRBD1 as a possible D gene (7 bases). The CDR3 consists of 14 residues. V was shortened by 4 bases and J by 4 bases, with 13 bases between the two germline ends. Germline V gives CDR1 MNHNY, CDR2 SVGAGI (reference sequence). The chain's CDR3 is CASSFQGGIETQYF. CDR3 nucleotide sequence: TGTGCCAGCAGTTTTCAGGGGGGTATAGAGACCCAGTACTTC.